This entry features one T cell receptor beta chain sequence. Its antigen remains unknown. Repertoires were generated with immunoSEQ multiplex PCR, while TCRdb's copy carries only in-frame clones and drops some. Among 15,000 to 20,000 clones listed, roughly 80% were seen once. This sample is part of a study of OX40 agonist ivuxolimab in advanced cancers. Whole-study results and caveats: Expanded clones were, on average, more numerous in CD8+ T cells than in CD4+.

The germline gives CDR1 SGDLS, CDR2 YYNGEE. CDR3 length: 15 amino acids. Trimming stripped 0 bases from V and 4 bases from J, with 13 bases between. Patients were ineligible given autoimmune disease history or systemic immunosuppression. Blood got drawn at baseline, again on cycle 4 day 1, and then on cycle 7 day 1. The chain carries TRBV9 and TRBJ1-1; D is ambiguous. This clonotype was sampled from an adult with an advanced solid tumor such as melanoma, head and neck, liver or kidney cancer. Source: CD4+ or CD8+ T cells sorted from blood, taken in a trial of the OX40 agonist ivuxolimab. The DNA of the CDR3 is TGTGCCAGCAGCGTAGAGGGTTCTGGGATCACTGAAGCTTTCTTT. Translation: CASSVEGSGITEAFF.